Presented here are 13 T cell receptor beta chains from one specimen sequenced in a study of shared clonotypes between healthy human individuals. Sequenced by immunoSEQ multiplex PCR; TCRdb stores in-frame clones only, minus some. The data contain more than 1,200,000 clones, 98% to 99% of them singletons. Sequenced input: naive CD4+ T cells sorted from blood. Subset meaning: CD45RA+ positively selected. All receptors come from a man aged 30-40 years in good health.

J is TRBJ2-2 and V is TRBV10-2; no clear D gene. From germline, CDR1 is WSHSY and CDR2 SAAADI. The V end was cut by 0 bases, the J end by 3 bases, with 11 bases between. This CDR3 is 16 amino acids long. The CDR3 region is CASSESGFLYTGELFF. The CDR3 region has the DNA TGCGCCAGCAGTGAGTCTGGCTTCCTATACACCGGGGAGCTGTTTTTT.

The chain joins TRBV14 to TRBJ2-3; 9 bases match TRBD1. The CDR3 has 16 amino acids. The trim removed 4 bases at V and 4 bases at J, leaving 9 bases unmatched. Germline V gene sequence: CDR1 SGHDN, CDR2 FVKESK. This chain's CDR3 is CASSPTHGTGSDTQYF. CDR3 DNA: TGTGCCAGCAGCCCTACTCACGGGACAGGGTCAGATACGCAGTATTTT. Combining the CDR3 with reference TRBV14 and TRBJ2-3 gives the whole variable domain EAGVTQFPSHSVIEKGQTVTLRCDPISGHDNLYWYRRVMGKEIKFLLHFVKESKQDESGMPNNRFLAERTGGTYSTLKVQPAELEDSGVYFCASSPTHGTGSDTQYFGPGTRLTVL.

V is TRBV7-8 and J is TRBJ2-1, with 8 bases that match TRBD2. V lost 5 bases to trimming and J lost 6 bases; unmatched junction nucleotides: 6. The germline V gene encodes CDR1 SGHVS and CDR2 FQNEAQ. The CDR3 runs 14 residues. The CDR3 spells CASSHRTSLNEQFF. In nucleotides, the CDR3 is TGTGCCAGCAGCCATAGGACTAGCCTCAATGAGCAGTTCTTC.

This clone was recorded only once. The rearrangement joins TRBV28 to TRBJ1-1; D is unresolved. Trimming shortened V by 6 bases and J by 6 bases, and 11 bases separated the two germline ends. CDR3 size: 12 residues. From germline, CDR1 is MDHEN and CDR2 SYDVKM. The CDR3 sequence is CASSLLSSEAFF. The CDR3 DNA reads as TGTGCCAGCAGCCTCCTTAGCTCTGAAGCTTTCTTT.

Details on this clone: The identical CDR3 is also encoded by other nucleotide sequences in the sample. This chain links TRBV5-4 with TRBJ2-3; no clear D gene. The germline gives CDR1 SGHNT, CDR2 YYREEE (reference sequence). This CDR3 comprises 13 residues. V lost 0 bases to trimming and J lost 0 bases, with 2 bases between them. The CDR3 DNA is TGTGCCAGCAGCTTGGAGAGCACAGATACGCAGTATTTT. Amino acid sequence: CASSLESTDTQYF.

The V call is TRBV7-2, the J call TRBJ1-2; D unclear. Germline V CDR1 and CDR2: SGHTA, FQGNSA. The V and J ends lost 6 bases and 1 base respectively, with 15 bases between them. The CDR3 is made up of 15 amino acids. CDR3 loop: CASRRQLQYNYGYTF. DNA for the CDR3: TGTGCCAGCAGACGTCAGCTCCAGTATAACTATGGCTACACCTTC.

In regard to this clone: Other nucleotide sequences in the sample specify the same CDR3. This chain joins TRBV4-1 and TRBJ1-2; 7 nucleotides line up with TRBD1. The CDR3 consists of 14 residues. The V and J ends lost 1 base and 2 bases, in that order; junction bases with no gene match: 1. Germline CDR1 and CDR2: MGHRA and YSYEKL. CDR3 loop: CASSQGDRNYGYTF. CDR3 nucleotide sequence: TGCGCCAGCAGCCAAGGGGACAGAAACTATGGCTACACCTTC.

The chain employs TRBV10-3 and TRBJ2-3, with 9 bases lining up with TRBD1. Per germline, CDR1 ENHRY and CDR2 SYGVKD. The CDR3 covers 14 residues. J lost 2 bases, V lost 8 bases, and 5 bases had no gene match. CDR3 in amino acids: CAIRDRVFTDTQYF. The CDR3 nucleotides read TGTGCCATCCGGGACAGGGTCTTCACAGATACGCAGTATTTT.

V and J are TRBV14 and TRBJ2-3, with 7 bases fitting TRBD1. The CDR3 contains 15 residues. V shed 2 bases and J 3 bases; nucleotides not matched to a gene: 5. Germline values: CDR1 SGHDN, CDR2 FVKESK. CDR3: CASSQNRGWTDTQYF. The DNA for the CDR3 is TGTGCCAGCAGCCAAAACAGGGGTTGGACAGATACGCAGTATTTT.

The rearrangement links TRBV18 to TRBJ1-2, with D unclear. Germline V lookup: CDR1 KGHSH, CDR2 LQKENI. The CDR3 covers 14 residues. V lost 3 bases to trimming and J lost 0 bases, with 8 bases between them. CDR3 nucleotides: TGTGCCAGCTCACCGGCAGAAACTAACTATGGCTACACCTTC. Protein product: CASSPAETNYGYTF.

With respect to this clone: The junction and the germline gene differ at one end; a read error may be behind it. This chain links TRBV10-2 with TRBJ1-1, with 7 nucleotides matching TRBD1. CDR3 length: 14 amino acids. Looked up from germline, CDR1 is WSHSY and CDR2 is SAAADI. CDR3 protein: CASRVTTGNAEAFF. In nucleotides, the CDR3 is TGCGCCAGCAGGGTTACGACAGGGAACGCTGAAGCTTTCTTT.

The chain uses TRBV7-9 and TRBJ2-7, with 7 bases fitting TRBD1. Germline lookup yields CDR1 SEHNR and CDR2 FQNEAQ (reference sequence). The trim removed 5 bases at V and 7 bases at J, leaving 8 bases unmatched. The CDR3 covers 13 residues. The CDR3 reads CASSPGTAWEQYF. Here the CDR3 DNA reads TGTGCCAGCAGCCCCGGGACAGCCTGGGAGCAGTACTTC.

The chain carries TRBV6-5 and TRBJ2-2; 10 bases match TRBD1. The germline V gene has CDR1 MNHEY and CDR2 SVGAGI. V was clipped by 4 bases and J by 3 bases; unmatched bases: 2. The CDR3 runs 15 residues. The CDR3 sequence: CASSLTGGDTGELFF. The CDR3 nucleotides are TGTGCCAGCAGTTTGACAGGGGGCGACACCGGGGAGCTGTTTTTT.